One sample yielded the 3 T cell receptor beta chains listed below, sequenced in a study of cytomegalovirus exposure and HLA in healthy donors. The PCR made use of 60 Vbeta and 13 Jbeta primers. This table comes from immunoSEQ multiplex PCR, and its TCRdb copy is limited to in-frame clones, with some not included. Of around 150,000 clones listed, approximately 67% are singletons. The sequenced sample consisted of PBMCs. Receptors originate from a woman aged 55-75 years in good health and CMV-seronegative.

This clone was detected a few times. V usage is TRBV7-8 and J usage is TRBJ2-3, with D hard to call. Trimming removed 8 bases from V and 1 base from J, with 7 bases in between. The CDR3 extends over 12 amino acids. Per the germline V gene, CDR1 is SGHVS and CDR2 is FQNEAQ. Here the CDR3 reads CASARGTDTQYF. The CDR3 DNA reads as TGTGCCAGCGCTCGAGGCACAGATACGCAGTATTTT. Full variable domain (outside the CDR3, taken from reference TRBV7-8 and TRBJ2-3): GAGVSQSPRYKVAKRGQDVALRCDPISGHVSLFWYQQALGQGPEFLTYFQNEAQLDKSGLPSDRFFAERPEGSVSTLKIQRTQQEDSAVYLCASARGTDTQYFGPGTRLTVL.

As concerns this clone: One junction end disagrees with the germline gene, perhaps due to a read error. The chain has TRBV7-9 and TRBJ1-4, with 7 bases that match TRBD1. In germline, CDR1 is SEHNR, CDR2 FQNEAQ (reference sequence). The CDR3 spans 13 residues. DNA for the CDR3: TGTTCCAGCAGCTTCTGGGACAGAGAAAAACTGTTTTTT. This translates into CSSSFWDREKLFF.

The rearrangement joins TRBV5-4 to TRBJ2-1, with D unclear. CDR1 and CDR2 from the germline V gene are SGHNT and YYREEE (reference sequence). The CDR3 is 15 residues long. The V end was cut by 0 bases, the J end by 0 bases, with 7 bases between. The CDR3 reads CASSLVQLSYNEQFF. The CDR3, as DNA: TGTGCCAGCAGCTTGGTCCAACTCTCCTACAATGAGCAGTTCTTC.